Sequencing of this T cell receptor (beta chain) was carried out in a study of beta chain features in type 1 diabetes. Of note for this clone: The antigen remains undetermined.

Study findings and constraints: Patients with Type 1 diabetes showed moderately but significantly shorter TCRB CDR3s in all four CD4+ subsets. Within patients, naive, central memory and Treg TCRB repertoires seemed more similar than within healthy donors.

What was sequenced were expressed TCRB transcripts, since all of the isolated RNA had been reverse transcribed. Libraries were prepared by immunoSEQ multiplex PCR; TCRdb keeps only in-frame clonotypes and omits some of them. Of hundreds of thousands of clones listed, roughly 15% were seen once; the top ten hold 0.02% to 0.03%. The CDR3 has 16 amino acids. V lost 4 bases to trimming and J lost 2 bases, with 16 bases between them. Germline V lookup: CDR1 LGHNA, CDR2 YSLEER. Sequences were obtained from naive CD4+ T cells from blood. This TCR was recovered from a woman between 18 and 29 years old in good health. The rearrangement links TRBV4-3 to TRBJ2-3; D ambiguous. The CDR3 DNA sequence: TGCGCCAGCAGCCCCGGTGTACTAACAAACACAGATACGCAGTATTTT. Translated, it gives CASSPGVLTNTDTQYF.